This entry features one T cell receptor (beta chain) sequence. This sample is part of a study of shared clonotypes between healthy human individuals. The protocol was immunoSEQ multiplex PCR, while the TCRdb copy is restricted to in-frame clones and leaves out a portion. The data contain some 510,000 clones, around 74% of them singletons. The TCR comes from a woman between 40 and 50 years old in good health. Some clones in this sample may be carry-over from other donors' samples. The specimen was PBMCs.

CDR3 coding DNA: TGTGCCAGCAGTGAAGTTTGGCAAGCGGAGCCCCAGCATTTT. Translated, it gives CASSEVWQAEPQHF. The chain carries TRBV6-1 and TRBJ1-5; D remains ambiguous. CDR1 and CDR2 (germline): MNHNS, SASEGT. V was trimmed by 1 base and J by 8 bases, leaving 12 bases between them. The CDR3 is made up of 14 amino acids.